Each of the 18 T cell receptor beta chains below was sequenced from the same sample in a study of blood T cell repertoires in COVID-19. Using immunoSEQ multiplex PCR, the repertoire was profiled, and TCRdb retains in-frame clones only, with some absent. The sample shows about 240,000 clones, over 75% of them seen only once. Sequenced sample: peripheral blood. The receptors here all came from a man younger than 45 who had recovered from COVID-19.

This clone occurred a few times. The V gene is TRBV19, the J gene TRBJ2-1; D unresolved. Germline loops: CDR1 LNHDA, CDR2 SQIVND (reference sequence). This CDR3 has 15 residues. V gave up 6 bases and J gave up 2 bases, with 14 bases separating them. CDR3 nucleotides: TGTGCCAGTAGCCGAGAGAGTGGTCCCTACAATGAGCAGTTCTTC. Amino acid sequence: CASSRESGPYNEQFF.

The V and J genes are TRBV19 and TRBJ2-2; 8 nucleotides match TRBD1. Looked up from germline, CDR1 is LNHDA and CDR2 is SQIVND (reference sequence). This CDR3 spans 17 amino acids. V was pared by 5 bases and J by 3 bases, with 11 bases of the junction left unmatched. CDR3 DNA sequence: TGTGCCAGTAGTTCGGACCGAGACAGGGGCCACACCGGGGAGCTGTTTTTT. Translated, it gives CASSSDRDRGHTGELFF.

The J gene is TRBJ2-7, the V gene TRBV5-5; 7 positions match TRBD1. The CDR3 loop spans 17 amino acids. The germline gives CDR1 SGHKS, CDR2 YYEKEE (reference sequence). After removal of 4 bases from V and 7 bases from J, the junction contained 20 bases not matched to a gene. CDR3 protein: CASSARGDRAYPIEQYF. As DNA, the CDR3 is TGTGCCAGCAGCGCCCGAGGAGACAGGGCCTATCCTATAGAGCAGTACTTC.

The V call is TRBV19, the J call TRBJ2-2, with D possibly being TRBD2 (6 bases). V lost 3 bases and J lost 6, with 11 bases in between. Germline assignment: CDR1 LNHDA and CDR2 SQIVND (reference sequence). This CDR3 has 14 amino acids. Written as DNA, the CDR3 is TGTGCCAGTAGTATTTGGGGGGACGCCGGGGAGCTGTTTTTT. Its translation: CASSIWGDAGELFF. The whole variable domain, remainder taken from reference TRBV19 and TRBJ2-2, is DGGITQSPKYLFRKEGQNVTLSCEQNLNHDAMYWYRQDPGQGLRLIYYSQIVNDFQKGDIAEGYSVSREKKESFPLTVTSAQKNPTAFYLCASSIWGDAGELFFGEGSRLTVL.

Concerning this clone itself: Other DNA sequences in the sample encode the same CDR3. This chain joins TRBV9 and TRBJ2-1, with 7 positions matching TRBD2. Trimming cost V 2 bases and J 1 base; bases outside gene matches: 0. CDR3 length: 14 residues. Germline V gene sequence: CDR1 SGDLS, CDR2 YYNGEE. CDR3 sequence: CASSVGGSYNEQFF. CDR3 coding DNA: TGTGCCAGCAGCGTGGGGGGGTCCTACAATGAGCAGTTCTTC.

In this sample, this clone turned up a few times. V gene TRBV15 combines with J gene TRBJ1-2; D not resolved. V lost 3 bases, J lost 1 base, and 15 bases lay in between. The germline V gene encodes CDR1 LNHNV and CDR2 YYDKDF (reference sequence). The CDR3 runs 16 residues. The CDR3 region is CATSSSTPSLNYGYTF. The CDR3, as DNA: TGTGCCACCAGCAGCTCGACACCCTCCCTTAACTATGGCTACACCTTC.

The V gene is TRBV28, the J gene TRBJ2-1; possibly TRBD2 for D (6 bases). CDR1 is MDHEN and CDR2 is SYDVKM in the germline V gene. Trimming shortened V by 6 bases and J by 0 bases, and 9 bases separated the two germline ends. CDR3 size: 14 residues. In nucleotides, the CDR3 is TGTGCCAGCAGGACGGGGGTCTCCTACAATGAGCAGTTCTTC. Its translation is CASRTGVSYNEQFF.

The chain combines TRBV7-2 with TRBJ2-2; 9 positions match TRBD1. Germline lookup yields CDR1 SGHTA and CDR2 FQGNSA. With V trimmed by 2 bases and J by 4 bases, 5 bases remained unmatched. The CDR3 covers 16 residues. CDR3 sequence: CASSLYRTGATGELFF. DNA of the CDR3: TGTGCCAGCAGCTTATATCGGACAGGGGCCACCGGGGAGCTGTTTTTT. The full variable domain, completed using reference TRBV7-2 and TRBJ2-2, is GAGVSQSPSNKVTEKGKDVELRCDPISGHTALYWYRQSLGQGLEFLIYFQGNSAPDKSGLPSDRFSAERTGGSVSTLTIQRTQQEDSAVYLCASSLYRTGATGELFFGEGSRLTVL.

The J gene is TRBJ1-1, the V gene TRBV6-5; no clear D. The CDR3 is made up of 15 amino acids. Deletions cut 4 bases from V and 3 bases from J, with 15 bases between. Germline V gives CDR1 MNHEY, CDR2 SVGAGI. The CDR3 loop is CASSFQRNEDTEAFF. The CDR3, as DNA: TGTGCCAGCAGTTTCCAGCGGAACGAGGACACTGAAGCTTTCTTT.

The chain combines TRBV7-2 with TRBJ2-1; D possibly corresponds to TRBD1 (5 bases). Trimming cost V 5 bases and J 0 bases, with 14 bases left between them. Germline V lookup: CDR1 SGHTA, CDR2 FQGNSA. The CDR3 has 16 amino acids. In nucleotides, the CDR3 is TGTGCCAGCAGCATCTTAACAGGCTACTCCTACAATGAGCAGTTCTTC. It translates to CASSILTGYSYNEQFF.

V usage is TRBV9 and J usage is TRBJ2-2; possibly TRBD2 for D (5 bases). This CDR3 contains 15 residues. In germline, CDR1 is SGDLS, CDR2 YYNGEE. Trimming removed 2 bases at V and 2 bases at J, with 10 bases between. The CDR3 sequence is CASSVSSQNTGELFF. CDR3 bases: TGTGCCAGCAGCGTTTCTAGCCAAAACACCGGGGAGCTGTTTTTT.

This clone was found once. The chain couples TRBV7-2 to TRBJ2-1; 9 bases are shared with TRBD2. The CDR3 has 16 amino acids. J was trimmed by 6 bases and V by 3 bases; bases with no gene match: 9. CDR1 is SGHTA and CDR2 is FQGNSA in the germline V gene. CDR3 residues: CASSLVSGRTANEQFF. The CDR3 DNA reads as TGTGCCAGCAGCTTGGTTAGCGGGAGAACTGCCAATGAGCAGTTCTTC.

The V and J genes are TRBV14 and TRBJ1-5; tentative D call: TRBD1 (5 bases). From germline, CDR1 is SGHDN and CDR2 FVKESK. This CDR3 has 19 residues. Between the trimmed V and J ends, which lost 0 bases and 0 bases, there was a span of 18 bases. This CDR3 reads CASSQDGGVRRYSNQPQHF. CDR3 coding DNA: TGTGCCAGCAGCCAAGACGGAGGGGTCCGGCGTTATAGCAATCAGCCCCAGCATTTT.

This rearrangement joins TRBV19 to TRBJ2-3, with D possibly TRBD1 on 6 matching bases. CDR1 and CDR2 from the germline V gene are LNHDA and SQIVND (reference sequence). V shed 5 bases and J shed 9 bases, with 21 bases lying between them. The CDR3 loop spans 15 amino acids. CDR3 region: CASSGGGRTHGTQYF. In DNA form, the CDR3 reads TGTGCCAGTAGTGGGGGCGGGCGGACCCACGGAACGCAGTATTTT.

The rearrangement uses TRBV7-9 and TRBJ1-4; 9 bases are shared with TRBD1. The CDR3 sequence is 15 residues long. Trimming removed 5 bases from V and 5 bases from J; junction bases left unmatched: 6. Germline-derived CDR1 and CDR2 are SEHNR and FQNEAQ (reference sequence). The CDR3, as DNA: TGTGCCAGCAGCCGGGGGGACAGGGAGAATGAAAAACTGTTTTTT. Amino acids: CASSRGDRENEKLFF.

The J gene is TRBJ1-5, the V gene TRBV11-2; TRBD1 is a possible D gene (5 bases). CDR3 length: 16 residues. Germline V gene data show CDR1 as SGHAT and CDR2 as FQNNGV. The V and J ends lost 0 bases and 2 bases respectively, with 11 bases between them. As DNA, the CDR3 is TGTGCCAGCAGCTTAGAAGGTCAGGGCGGCAATCAGCCCCAGCATTTT. It is translated as CASSLEGQGGNQPQHF.

The chain couples TRBV27 to TRBJ1-3, with 9 bases aligning to TRBD1. Germline V gene lookup returns CDR1 MNHEY and CDR2 SMNVEV (reference sequence). The CDR3 runs to 15 residues. V was pared by 5 bases and J by 3 bases, with 5 bases of the junction left unmatched. The CDR3 DNA follows: TGTGCCAGCAGTCTAACAGGGGGCCGTGGAAACACCATATATTTT. As protein: CASSLTGGRGNTIYF.

The chain combines TRBV7-2 with TRBJ2-6; D is unclear. Trimming shortened V by 0 bases and J by 0 bases, and 15 bases separated the two germline ends. The germline gives CDR1 SGHTA, CDR2 FQGNSA. This CDR3 spans 19 amino acids. The CDR3 nucleotides are TGTGCCAGCAGCTTAGCAAGTGTAGCCTTGAGCTCTGGGGCCAACGTCCTGACTTTC. Translated: CASSLASVALSSGANVLTF.